A single sample is the source of the 23 T cell receptor beta chains below, sequenced in a study of T cell changes during pregnancy in multiple sclerosis. Libraries were prepared by immunoSEQ multiplex PCR; TCRdb keeps only in-frame clonotypes and omits some of them. The data contain some 140,000 clones, roughly 97% of them singletons. The specimen comprised peripheral blood, sampled after pregnancy. The receptors were sampled from a female donor with multiple sclerosis, enrolled in a pregnancy study.

This chain connects TRBV7-2 to TRBJ1-1, with 7 bases fitting TRBD1. From germline, CDR1 is SGHTA and CDR2 FQGNSA. Trimming took 2 bases from V and 1 from J; bases not matched to a gene: 1. This CDR3 has 14 amino acids. CDR3 loop: CASSLQGGNTEAFF. CDR3 bases: TGTGCCAGCAGCTTACAGGGGGGGAACACTGAAGCTTTCTTT. The full variable domain, completed using reference TRBV7-2 and TRBJ1-1, is GAGVSQSPSNKVTEKGKDVELRCDPISGHTALYWYRQSLGQGLEFLIYFQGNSAPDKSGLPSDRFSAERTGGSVSTLTIQRTQQEDSAVYLCASSLQGGNTEAFFGQGTRLTVV.

This chain joins TRBV7-2 and TRBJ2-1, with 9 bases aligning to TRBD1. The CDR3 covers 14 residues. Per the germline V gene, CDR1 is SGHTA and CDR2 is FQGNSA. With V trimmed by 8 bases and J by 1 base, 3 bases remained unmatched. For the CDR3, the DNA is TGTGCCAGCTCTGGGACAGGGTCCTACAATGAGCAGTTCTTC. This encodes CASSGTGSYNEQFF.

CDR3 protein: CASSATVYQETQYF. The CDR3 bases are TGTGCCAGCAGCGCTACAGTGTACCAAGAGACCCAGTACTTC. The chain links TRBV5-4 to TRBJ2-5, with no clear D. Germline values: CDR1 SGHNT, CDR2 YYREEE (reference sequence). The V and J ends lost 4 bases and 0 bases respectively, with 10 bases between them. This CDR3 region has 14 residues.

The rearrangement joins TRBV21-1 to TRBJ2-1; the D call of TRBD2 is as the table states it, not checked on the DNA. TRBV21-1 is annotated as a pseudogene. The CDR3 spans 17 residues. The CDR3 spells CASSKDAPLRGIGEQFF. The CDR3 DNA is TGTGCCAGCAGCAAAGATGCCCCACTGCGAGGGATCGGTGAGCAGTTCTTC.

V and J are TRBV5-4 and TRBJ2-2; 7 nucleotides agree with TRBD1. Germline CDR1 SGHNT, CDR2 YYREEE (reference sequence). The CDR3 consists of 15 residues. V lost 5 bases and J lost 6; bases outside the gene matches: 10. CDR3 DNA: TGTGCCAGCAGTCCCGACAGGGCGGTTGCCGGGGAGCTGTTTTTT. As protein: CASSPDRAVAGELFF. The full variable domain, rest sourced from reference TRBV5-4 and TRBJ2-2, is ETGVTQSPTHLIKTRGQQVTLRCSSQSGHNTVSWYQQALGQGPQFIFQYYREEENGRGNFPPRFSGLQFPNYSSELNVNALELDDSALYLCASSPDRAVAGELFFGEGSRLTVL.

J is TRBJ2-2 and V is TRBV29-1, with D tentatively TRBD2 (5 bases). Trimming pared 1 base from V and 1 base from J, leaving 7 bases between. From germline, CDR1 is SQVTM and CDR2 ANQGSEA. The CDR3 loop spans 14 amino acids. CDR3 sequence reads: CSVEGGLNTGELFF. The CDR3 DNA reads as TGCAGCGTTGAAGGAGGGCTGAACACCGGGGAGCTGTTTTTT.

V usage is TRBV5-8 and J usage is TRBJ2-3, with D uncertain. Germline V gene data show CDR1 as SGHTS and CDR2 as YDEGEE. This CDR3 region has 12 residues. V was clipped by 1 base and J by 5 bases, with 5 bases between them. The CDR3 sequence is CASSLWQDTQYF. The CDR3 bases are TGTGCCAGCAGCTTGTGGCAAGATACGCAGTATTTT. Full variable domain (remainder filled in from reference TRBV5-8 and TRBJ2-3): EAGVTQSPTHLIKTRGQQATLRCSPISGHTSVYWYQQALGLGLQFLLWYDEGEERNRGNFPPRFSGRQFPNYSSELNVNALELEDSALYLCASSLWQDTQYFGPGTRLTVL.

The J gene is TRBJ1-3, the V gene TRBV7-9; 7 bases are a match to TRBD1. The V gene's germline CDR1 is SEHNR and CDR2 FQNEAQ (reference sequence). V was clipped by 5 bases and J by 0 bases; unmatched bases: 13. This CDR3 has 18 amino acids. The chain's CDR3 is CASSDPTGAGASGNTIYF. CDR3 bases: TGTGCCAGCAGCGACCCTACAGGGGCTGGGGCCTCTGGAAACACCATATATTTT.

V gene TRBV7-2 combines with J gene TRBJ2-3; 11 positions agree with TRBD1. Germline V gives CDR1 SGHTA, CDR2 FQGNSA. Germline trimming cut 5 bases from V and 5 bases from J; bases unmatched to any gene: 6. The CDR3 contains 15 residues. DNA of the CDR3: TGTGCCAGCAGCAATGGACAGGGGGCAGGAGATACGCAGTATTTT. This sequence encodes CASSNGQGAGDTQYF.

The genes are TRBV19 and TRBJ1-5; D might be TRBD1 (6 bases). V was shortened by 2 bases and J by 7 bases, with 9 bases between the two germline ends. There are 13 residues in the CDR3. CDR1 and CDR2 from the germline V gene are LNHDA and SQIVND (reference sequence). The CDR3 nucleotides are TGTGCCAGTAGTATACTAGGGGGACAGCCCCAGCATTTT. Its protein is CASSILGGQPQHF.

This chain joins TRBV29-1 and TRBJ2-1; no clear D gene. CDR1 and CDR2 (germline): SQVTM, ANQGSEA. This CDR3 has 14 amino acids. The V and J ends lost 0 bases and 3 bases respectively, with 9 bases between them. The chain's CDR3 is CSVEESSYYNEQFF. CDR3 bases: TGCAGCGTTGAAGAGTCTTCCTACTACAATGAGCAGTTCTTC.

The rearrangement joins TRBV7-2 to TRBJ1-3; 8 positions agree with TRBD1. Germline V lookup: CDR1 SGHTA, CDR2 FQGNSA. The CDR3 contains 16 residues. V dropped 2 bases and J dropped 1; count of bases not matched to a gene: 4. CDR3 nucleotide sequence: TGTGCCAGCAGCTTACAGGGGGCTAGGTCTGGAAACACCATATATTTT. Translating gives CASSLQGARSGNTIYF.

Concerning this clone: Different DNA sequences within this sample yield the same CDR3. The chain couples TRBV5-1 to TRBJ1-4; D is undetermined. Trimming took 0 bases from V and 5 from J, leaving 8 bases between them. Germline CDR1 and CDR2: SGHRS and YFSETQ. CDR3 length equals 14 residues. The CDR3, as DNA: TGCGCCAGCAGCTTGGGCCAGGTGAATGAAAAACTGTTTTTT. It translates to CASSLGQVNEKLFF.

The chain has TRBV5-6 and TRBJ2-7, with TRBD1 matching over 8 bases. The germline gives CDR1 SGHDT, CDR2 YYEEEE. The CDR3 contains 18 residues. With 4 bases clipped from V and 4 bases from J, the junction kept 19 bases outside the gene matches. CDR3 in amino acids: CASSLSGVPRTGTYEQYF. The DNA for the CDR3 is TGTGCCAGCAGCCTCTCGGGGGTCCCCCGGACAGGGACTTACGAGCAGTACTTC.

The rearrangement uses TRBV25-1 and TRBJ2-2, with 9 bases aligning to TRBD1. Germline CDR1 is MGHDK and CDR2 is SYGVNS. The CDR3 consists of 15 residues. The V segment lost 4 bases and the J segment 5 bases; nucleotides outside the gene matches: 5. CDR3 region: CASSVQGARTGELFF. Here the CDR3 DNA reads TGTGCCAGCAGTGTACAGGGGGCCCGTACCGGGGAGCTGTTTTTT.

The chain employs TRBV10-1 and TRBJ1-5; D is perhaps TRBD1 (6 bases). CDR1 is WNHNN, CDR2 SYGVQD, per germline (reference sequence). CDR3 length equals 18 residues. Trimming cost V 7 bases and J 0 bases, with 22 bases left between them. Here the CDR3 DNA reads TGCGCCAGCACTAAAACAGGGAGCGACCCCATTAGCAATCAGCCCCAGCATTTT. The encoded protein is CASTKTGSDPISNQPQHF.

The chain links TRBV27 to TRBJ2-7, with 7 nucleotides matching TRBD1. V gave up 0 bases and J gave up 6 bases; unmatched junction bases: 8. The CDR3 has 15 residues. Germline assignment: CDR1 MNHEY and CDR2 SMNVEV (reference sequence). In DNA form, the CDR3 reads TGTGCCAGCAGTTTATCGGGATACAGGGGCCCCGAGCAGTACTTC. Its translation: CASSLSGYRGPEQYF.

The rearrangement joins TRBV2 to TRBJ2-7; D is possibly TRBD1 (6 bases). V shed 3 bases and J shed 3 bases, with 15 bases lying between them. The CDR3 sequence is 15 residues long. The germline gives CDR1 SNHLY, CDR2 FYNNEI. The CDR3 bases are TGTGCCAGCAGTGAGATAGGGGGTGGGGACTACGAGCAGTACTTC. Translated, it gives CASSEIGGGDYEQYF.

The V and J genes are TRBV15 and TRBJ2-7; 10 nucleotides align to TRBD1. J was trimmed by 1 base and V by 5 bases; bases with no gene match: 20. Germline assignment: CDR1 LNHNV and CDR2 YYDKDF (reference sequence). The CDR3 is made up of 20 amino acids. This CDR3 is CATSVTPGQGSRSTSYEQYF. The CDR3 nucleotides are TGTGCCACCAGCGTTACACCGGGACAGGGGTCTCGGTCGACGTCCTACGAGCAGTACTTC.

CDR3 region: CASSLTGVYNEQFF. The CDR3 DNA is TGTGCCAGCAGTTTAACGGGAGTCTACAATGAGCAGTTCTTC. V usage is TRBV28 and J usage is TRBJ2-1; D may be TRBD2 (6 bases). Per the germline V gene, CDR1 is MDHEN and CDR2 is SYDVKM. V lost 2 bases, J lost 3 bases, and 8 bases lay in between. The CDR3 is 14 residues long.

This chain uses TRBV27 with TRBJ2-7; TRBD1 agrees at 11 bases. J gave up 5 bases and V 5 bases, and 8 bases lay outside the gene matches. From germline, CDR1 is MNHEY and CDR2 SMNVEV (reference sequence). CDR3 length equals 15 residues. For the CDR3, the DNA is TGTGCCAGCAGTCGCTGGACAGGGGGCTGGGACGAGCAGTACTTC. Translated: CASSRWTGGWDEQYF.

The chain combines TRBV9 with TRBJ2-2; 8 bases are shared with TRBD2. The V and J ends lost 4 bases and 3 bases, in that order; junction bases with no gene match: 8. The CDR3 sequence is 16 residues long. The germline gives CDR1 SGDLS, CDR2 YYNGEE. The CDR3 here is CASSRGGGIYTGELFF. CDR3 nucleotides: TGTGCCAGCAGCCGGGGGGGCGGGATCTACACCGGGGAGCTGTTTTTT.

This rearrangement joins TRBV5-1 to TRBJ1-1; TRBD1 matches at 7 bases. Germline trimming cut 0 bases from V and 0 bases from J; bases unmatched to any gene: 8. The CDR3 sequence is 17 residues long. Looked up from germline, CDR1 is SGHRS and CDR2 is YFSETQ. CDR3 bases: TGCGCCAGCAGCTTGGTGACAGGGACATACATGAACACTGAAGCTTTCTTT. It translates to CASSLVTGTYMNTEAFF.